This is a list of T cell receptor beta chains from one sample in a study of radiotherapy plus CTLA-4 blockade in lung cancer. Only in-frame clones appear in the TCRdb table, and some are missing; sequencing was by immunoSEQ multiplex PCR. The sample records around 90,000 clones, over 75% being singletons. This specimen consisted of peripheral blood, obtained from a patient treated with radiotherapy plus ipilimumab. All receptors derive from a human donor with non-small cell lung cancer that progressed on radiotherapy plus ipilimumab. Each CDR3 is given without its conserved first and last residue. A D gene is named only where the DNA matches it firmly.

cdr3_aa j_call v_call d_call
ASSSAGNTIY TRBJ1-3 TRBV7-6 NA
ASSPRDRGPENTGELF TRBJ2-2 TRBV23-1 TRBD1
ASSFGGNYGYT TRBJ1-2 TRBV5-1 NA
ASSPRAFERQY TRBJ2-7 TRBV2 NA
ARSGQGLNTEAF TRBJ1-1 TRBV7-5 NA
ASSFPYEQY TRBJ2-7 TRBV19 NA
AISRPGGQGETQY TRBJ2-5 TRBV10-3 NA
ASSLTRGGFGYGYT TRBJ1-2 TRBV5-4 NA
ASGLVLGGNYGYT TRBJ1-2 TRBV12-5 NA
ASSLLLGYQETQY TRBJ2-5 TRBV18 NA
ASSPQGLNYGYT TRBJ1-2 TRBV7-9 NA
ASSLSRDNSPLH TRBJ1-6 TRBV7-2 NA
ASSVGGSVNEQF TRBJ2-1 TRBV9 NA
ASSLNYLTGELF TRBJ2-2 TRBV7-3 NA
ASSYPTGFSNEKLF TRBJ1-4 TRBV6-5 NA
ASSLEGRTGELF TRBJ2-2 TRBV5-4 NA
AWTPGVAGYT TRBJ1-2 TRBV30 NA
ASRGTGNVYGYT TRBJ1-2 TRBV27 TRBD1
ASSLNAGRIEQY TRBJ2-7 TRBV7-9 NA
ASSSTGPPSNTQY TRBJ2-3 TRBV11-2 NA
ASSTQNNYGYT TRBJ1-2 TRBV28 NA
ASSPSGSYGYT TRBJ1-2 TRBV18 NA
ASSLESTNYGYT TRBJ1-2 TRBV5-1 NA
ASSLGTSGTNNEQF TRBJ2-1 TRBV5-4 TRBD2
ASTFLWTGLNTEAF TRBJ1-1 TRBV2 TRBD1
ASSEFVLWGEKLF TRBJ1-4 TRBV2 NA
ASSTPARSSLASPYNEQF TRBJ2-1 TRBV11-3 NA
AISGGQGVQPQH TRBJ1-5 TRBV10-3 TRBD1
ASGSLGSETQY TRBJ2-5 TRBV2 NA
ASSLSRLEQY TRBJ2-7 TRBV7-2 NA
ASSLASMGRSAYEQY TRBJ2-7 TRBV5-4 NA
ASKWGRDNQPQH TRBJ1-5 TRBV6-1 NA
ASSQGQGNQPQH TRBJ1-5 TRBV4-2 TRBD1
ASSLVTSGEETQY TRBJ2-5 TRBV7-2 TRBD2
ASSGNYGYT TRBJ1-2 TRBV6-5 NA
ASSSGTGINTEAF TRBJ1-1 TRBV6-5 NA
ASRRFGDRANQPQH TRBJ1-5 TRBV27 TRBD1
ASSLGDTEAF TRBJ1-1 TRBV10-3 NA
ASSLKLNTEAF TRBJ1-1 TRBV28 NA
ASSPRTGGNTEAF TRBJ1-1 TRBV2 TRBD1